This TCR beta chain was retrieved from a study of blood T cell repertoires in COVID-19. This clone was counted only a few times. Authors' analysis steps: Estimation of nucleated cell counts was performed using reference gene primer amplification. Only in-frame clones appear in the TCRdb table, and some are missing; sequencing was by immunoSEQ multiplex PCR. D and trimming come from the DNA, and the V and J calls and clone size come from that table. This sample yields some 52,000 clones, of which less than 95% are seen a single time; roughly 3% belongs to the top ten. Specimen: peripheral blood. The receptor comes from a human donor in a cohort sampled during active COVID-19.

The CDR3: CATTKAGLAGDEQFF. The CDR3 DNA reads TGTGCCACTACCAAGGCGGGACTAGCGGGAGATGAGCAGTTCTTC. The chain has TRBV25-1 and TRBJ2-1; 14 nucleotides match TRBD2. V shed 10 bases, J shed 8 bases, and the junction held 10 bases outside the gene matches. The CDR3 contains 15 residues. Germline V CDR1 and CDR2: MGHDK, SYGVNS.